The next 5 T cell receptor beta chains were all read from a single sample in a study of T cell repertoires in cytomegalovirus infection. MiXCR was run by TCRdb on the reads, yielding one entry per CDR3 protein. Here the sample spans some 220,000 distinct CDR3 sequences, around 6.4% being singletons. Sequenced input: PBMCs. These receptors were collected from a human donor in good health (CMV status not recorded). Some clones in this sample may be carry-over from other donors' samples.

The sample holds many counts of this clonotype. The V gene is TRBV13, the J gene TRBJ2-7; possibly TRBD1 for D (5 bases). The CDR3 loop spans 15 amino acids. CDR1 is PRHDT and CDR2 is FYEKMQ in the germline V gene (reference sequence). V was clipped by 2 bases and J by 0 bases, with 11 bases between them. The CDR3 sequence is CASSLSARVSYEQYF. The CDR3 DNA is TGTGCCAGCAGCTTATCAGCCAGGGTCTCCTACGAGCAGTACTTC. Variable domain in full (rest from reference TRBV13 and TRBJ2-7): AAGVIQSPRHLIKEKRETATLKCYPIPRHDTVYWYQQGPGQDPQFLISFYEKMQSDKGSIPDRFSAQQFSDYHSELNMSSLELGDSALYFCASSLSARVSYEQYFGPGTRLTVT.

The genes are TRBV6-2 or TRBV6-3 and TRBJ2-7; TRBD1 matches at 9 bases. The CDR3 has 13 amino acids. Germline V gene lookup returns CDR1 MNHEY and CDR2 SVGEGT. V was pared by 11 bases and J by 3 bases, with 8 bases of the junction left unmatched. The CDR3 protein is CAGGTGFLYEQYF. In DNA form, the CDR3 reads TGTGCCGGAGGGACAGGGTTTCTCTACGAGCAGTACTTC.

This clonotype was found many times. The germline gene is not matched at one end of the junction; a read error may be the cause. The genes are TRBV20-1 and TRBJ2-7; the D gene is possibly TRBD2 (5 bases). This CDR3 is built from 14 residues. Germline V gene lookup returns CDR1 DFQATT and CDR2 SNEGSKA (reference sequence). CDR3 nucleotides: TGCAGTGCTAGAGCTACGGGGAAGACCTACGAGCAGTATTTC. Translated, it gives CSARATGKTYEQYF.

This clonotype has a count of ten or more. The CDR3 DNA reads TGCAGTGCTAGAGGTTTACTAGCCCTTGGAGAGACCCAGTACTTC. Translated, it gives CSARGLLALGETQYF. This rearrangement joins TRBV20-1 to TRBJ2-5, with D possibly TRBD2 on 6 matching bases. The germline V gene has CDR1 DFQATT and CDR2 SNEGSKA (reference sequence). The CDR3 loop spans 15 amino acids. The V and J ends lost 1 base and 4 bases respectively, with 16 bases between them.

This clonotype was detected ten times or more. This chain joins TRBV4-2 and TRBJ1-5, with 7 nucleotides matching TRBD1. V was pared by 1 base and J by 2 bases, with 11 bases of the junction left unmatched. The CDR3 has 18 amino acids. The germline V gene encodes CDR1 LGHNA and CDR2 YNFKEQ. The CDR3 DNA reads as TGTGCCAGCAGCCAAGGAGGGGGCGGTGGCAGTGGCAATCAGCCCCAGCATTTT. This encodes CASSQGGGGGSGNQPQHF.